These T cell receptor beta chains were read from a single sample in a study of blood T cell repertoires in COVID-19. Measured with immunoSEQ multiplex PCR; TCRdb has only the in-frame clones, and not every one. The top ten clones hold around 2.5% of a sample with hundreds of thousands of clones, about 85% of them seen once. The sequencing input was PBMCs or T cells enriched from blood (not recorded which). These receptor sequences come from a woman aged 50 to 65 who had recovered from COVID-19. Each CDR3 is given with its conserved first and last residue. The order of the fields is J gene, V gene, CDR3 protein.

TRBJ1-1	TRBV7-9	CASSYTGLPNTEAFF
TRBJ2-3	TRBV19	CASRRTSGRTDTQYF
TRBJ2-1	TRBV18	CASSPPVSNEQFF
TRBJ1-1	TRBV3-1/TRBV3-2	CASSQTGRGTEAFF
TRBJ2-2	TRBV19	CASSIGTGNTGELFF
TRBJ1-2	TRBV5-1	CASSFSRAGTAEGYTF
TRBJ1-6	TRBV19	CASSSPGRGGLHF
TRBJ1-1	TRBV25-1	CASSDRGRPEAFF
TRBJ1-2	TRBV3-1/TRBV3-2	CASSLLQGPGYTF
TRBJ1-3	TRBV7-2	CASSLVGDSGNTIYF
TRBJ1-1	TRBV19	CASKGGNLAFF
TRBJ2-3	TRBV6-2/TRBV6-3	CASSYSSETDTQYF
TRBJ1-1	TRBV29-1	CSVGTGGGTEAFF
TRBJ2-3	TRBV7-8	CASSLVKAGDRPDTQYF
TRBJ2-1	TRBV5-1	CASSPSGEMYNEQFF
TRBJ1-1	TRBV7-9	CASSLPGTGVKEAFF
TRBJ2-5	TRBV27	CASSPGRLGTQYF
TRBJ2-1	TRBV19	CASTPRDRANEQFF
TRBJ1-2	TRBV6-6	CASGDPGGEDYGYTF
TRBJ2-1	TRBV5-6	CASSLSSGTSWSLYNEQFF
TRBJ2-5	TRBV2	CASSDRDSGGEGGETQYF
TRBJ1-6	TRBV7-9	CASSLSRGPSPLHF
TRBJ1-2	TRBV30	CAWSKGGSYGYTF
TRBJ1-4	TRBV5-1	CASSLTGMEKLFF
TRBJ1-2	TRBV10-3	CAASPGQGDYGYTF
TRBJ2-3	TRBV9	CASSETRLGDTQYF
TRBJ1-4	TRBV29-1	CSVERNEKLFF
TRBJ1-5	TRBV19	CASSIPHRGLEQPQHF